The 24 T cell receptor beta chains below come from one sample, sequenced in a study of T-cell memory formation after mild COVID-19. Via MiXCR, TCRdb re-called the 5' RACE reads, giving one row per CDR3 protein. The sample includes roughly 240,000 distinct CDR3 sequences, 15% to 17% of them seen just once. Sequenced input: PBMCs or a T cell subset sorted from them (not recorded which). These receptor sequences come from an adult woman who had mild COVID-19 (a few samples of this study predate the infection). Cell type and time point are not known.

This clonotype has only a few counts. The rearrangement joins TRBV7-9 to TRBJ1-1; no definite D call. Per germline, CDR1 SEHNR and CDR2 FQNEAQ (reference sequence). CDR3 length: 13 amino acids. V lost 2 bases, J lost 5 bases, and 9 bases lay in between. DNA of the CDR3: TGTGCCAGCAGCTTATTCGACGGAACTGAAGCTTTCTTT. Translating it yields CASSLFDGTEAFF.

DNA of the CDR3: TGCGCCAGCAGCCAAGCGGCCCCGAGCTCCTACAATGAGCAGTTCTTC. Protein sequence: CASSQAAPSSYNEQFF. The chain carries TRBV4-1 and TRBJ2-1, with no clear D. Germline V lookup: CDR1 MGHRA, CDR2 YSYEKL. The length of the CDR3 is 16 residues. Trimming left V 1 base short and J 0 bases short, with 10 bases between.

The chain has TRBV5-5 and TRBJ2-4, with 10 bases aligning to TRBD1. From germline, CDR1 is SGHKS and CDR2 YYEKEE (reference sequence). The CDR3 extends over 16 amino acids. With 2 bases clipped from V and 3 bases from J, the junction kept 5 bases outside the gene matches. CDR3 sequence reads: CASSFRQGANKNIQYF. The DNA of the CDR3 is TGTGCCAGCAGCTTCAGACAGGGGGCGAACAAAAACATTCAGTACTTC.

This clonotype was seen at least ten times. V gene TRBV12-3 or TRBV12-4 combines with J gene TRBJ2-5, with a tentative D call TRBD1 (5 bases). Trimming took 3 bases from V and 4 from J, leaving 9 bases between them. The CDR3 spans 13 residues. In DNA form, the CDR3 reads TGTGCCAGCAGTTTGGACACCCGAGAGACCCAGTACTTC. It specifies CASSLDTRETQYF.

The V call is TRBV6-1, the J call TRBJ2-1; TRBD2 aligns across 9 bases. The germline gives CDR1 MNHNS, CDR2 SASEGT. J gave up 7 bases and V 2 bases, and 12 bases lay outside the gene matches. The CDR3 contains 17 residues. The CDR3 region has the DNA TGTGCCAGCAGTGAAATTGGTGGAGCGGGAGGTCAAAATGAGCAGTTCTTC. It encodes CASSEIGGAGGQNEQFF.

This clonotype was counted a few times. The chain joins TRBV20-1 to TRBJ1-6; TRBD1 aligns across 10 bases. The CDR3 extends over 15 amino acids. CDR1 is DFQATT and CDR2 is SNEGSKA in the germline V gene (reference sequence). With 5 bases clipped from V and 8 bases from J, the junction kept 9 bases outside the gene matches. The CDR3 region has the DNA TGCAGTGCTCGATACAGGACAGGGGGTGATTCACCCCTCCACTTT. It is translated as CSARYRTGGDSPLHF.

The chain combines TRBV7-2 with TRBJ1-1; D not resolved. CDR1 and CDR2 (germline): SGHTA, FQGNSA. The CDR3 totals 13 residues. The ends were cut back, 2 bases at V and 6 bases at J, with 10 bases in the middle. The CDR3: CASSLFGAAEAFF. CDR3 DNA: TGTGCCAGCAGCTTATTTGGAGCTGCTGAAGCTTTCTTT. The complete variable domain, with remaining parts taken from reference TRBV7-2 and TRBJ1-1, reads GAGVSQSPSNKVTEKGKDVELRCDPISGHTALYWYRQSLGQGLEFLIYFQGNSAPDKSGLPSDRFSAERTGGSVSTLTIQRTQQEDSAVYLCASSLFGAAEAFFGQGTRLTVV.

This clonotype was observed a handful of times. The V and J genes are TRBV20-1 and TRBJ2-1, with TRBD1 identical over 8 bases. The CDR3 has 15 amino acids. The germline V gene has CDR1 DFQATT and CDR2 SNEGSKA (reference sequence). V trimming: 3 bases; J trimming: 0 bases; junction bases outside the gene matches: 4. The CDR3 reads CSASDRGYSYNEQFF. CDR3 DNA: TGCAGTGCTAGTGACAGGGGCTACTCCTACAATGAGCAGTTCTTC.

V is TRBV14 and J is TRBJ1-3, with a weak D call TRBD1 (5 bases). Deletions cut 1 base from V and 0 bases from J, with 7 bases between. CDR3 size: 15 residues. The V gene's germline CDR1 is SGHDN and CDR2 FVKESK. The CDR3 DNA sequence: TGTGCCAGCAGCCAAGTGGGACTCTCTGGAAACACCATATATTTT. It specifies CASSQVGLSGNTIYF.

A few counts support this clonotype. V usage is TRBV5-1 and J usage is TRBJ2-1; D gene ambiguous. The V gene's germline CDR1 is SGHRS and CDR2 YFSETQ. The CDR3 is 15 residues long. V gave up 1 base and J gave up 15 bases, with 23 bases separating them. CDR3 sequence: CASSLTPGTLGEAFF. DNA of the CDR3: TGCGCCAGCAGCTTGACCCCCGGAACCCTGGGTGAAGCGTTCTTC.

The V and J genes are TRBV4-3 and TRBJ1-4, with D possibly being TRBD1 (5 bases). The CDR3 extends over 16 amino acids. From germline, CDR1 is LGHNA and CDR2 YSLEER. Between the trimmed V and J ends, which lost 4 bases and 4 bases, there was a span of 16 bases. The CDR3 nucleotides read TGCGCCAGCAGCCCTGGGGACGCGTACTATAATGAAAAACTGTTTTTT. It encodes CASSPGDAYYNEKLFF.

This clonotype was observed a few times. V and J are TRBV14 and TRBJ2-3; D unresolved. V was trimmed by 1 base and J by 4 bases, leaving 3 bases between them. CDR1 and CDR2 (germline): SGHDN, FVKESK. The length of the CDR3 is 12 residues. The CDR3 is CASSQVPDTQYF. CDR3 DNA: TGTGCCAGCAGCCAAGTCCCAGATACGCAGTATTTT.

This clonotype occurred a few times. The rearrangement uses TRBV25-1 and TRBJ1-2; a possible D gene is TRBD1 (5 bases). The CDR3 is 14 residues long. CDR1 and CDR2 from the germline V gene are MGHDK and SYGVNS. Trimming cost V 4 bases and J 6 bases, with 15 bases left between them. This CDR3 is CASSVAGLFDGYTF. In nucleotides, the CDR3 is TGTGCCAGCAGTGTAGCAGGGCTTTTTGATGGCTACACCTTC.

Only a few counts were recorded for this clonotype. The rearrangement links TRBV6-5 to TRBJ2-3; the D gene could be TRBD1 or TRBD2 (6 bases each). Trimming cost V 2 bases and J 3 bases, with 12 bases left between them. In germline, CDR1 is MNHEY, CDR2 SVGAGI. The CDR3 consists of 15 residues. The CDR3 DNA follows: TGTGCCAGCAGTTACGATGGAGGGGGGACAGATACGCAGTATTTT. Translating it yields CASSYDGGGTDTQYF.

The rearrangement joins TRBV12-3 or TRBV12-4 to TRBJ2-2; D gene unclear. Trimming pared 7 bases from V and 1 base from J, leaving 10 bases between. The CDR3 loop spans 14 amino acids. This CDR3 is CASTTLRNTGELFF. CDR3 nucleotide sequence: TGTGCCAGCACGACCCTTCGGAACACCGGGGAGCTGTTTTTT.

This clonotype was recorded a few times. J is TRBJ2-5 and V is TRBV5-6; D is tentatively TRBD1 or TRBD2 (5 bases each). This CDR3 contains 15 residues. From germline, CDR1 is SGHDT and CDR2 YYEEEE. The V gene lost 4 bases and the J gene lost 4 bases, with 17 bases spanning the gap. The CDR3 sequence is CASSLVGEVGETQYF. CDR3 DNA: TGTGCCAGCAGCCTGGTGGGGGAAGTGGGAGAGACCCAGTACTTC.

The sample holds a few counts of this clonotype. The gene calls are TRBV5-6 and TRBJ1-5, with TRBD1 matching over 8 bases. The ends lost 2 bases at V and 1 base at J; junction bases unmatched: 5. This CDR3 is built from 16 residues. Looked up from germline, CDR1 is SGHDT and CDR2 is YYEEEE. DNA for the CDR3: TGTGCCAGCAGCTTCGACAGGGGACGGAGCAATCAGCCCCAGCATTTT. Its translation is CASSFDRGRSNQPQHF.

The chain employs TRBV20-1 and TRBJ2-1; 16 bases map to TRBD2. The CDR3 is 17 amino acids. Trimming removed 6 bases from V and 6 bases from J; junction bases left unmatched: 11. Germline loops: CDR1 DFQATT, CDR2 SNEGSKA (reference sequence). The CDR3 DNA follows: TGCAGTGCGCCCGGGACTAGCGGGAGGGCCCTGGCCAATGAGCAGTTCTTC. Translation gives CSAPGTSGRALANEQFF.

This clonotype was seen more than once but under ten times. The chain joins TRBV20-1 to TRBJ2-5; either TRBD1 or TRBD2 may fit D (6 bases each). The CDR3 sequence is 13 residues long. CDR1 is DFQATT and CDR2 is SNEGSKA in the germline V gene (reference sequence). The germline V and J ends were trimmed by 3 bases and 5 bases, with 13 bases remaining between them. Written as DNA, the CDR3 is TGCAGTGCTAGGCCTCAGGGGAGGGAGACCCAGTACTTC. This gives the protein CSARPQGRETQYF.

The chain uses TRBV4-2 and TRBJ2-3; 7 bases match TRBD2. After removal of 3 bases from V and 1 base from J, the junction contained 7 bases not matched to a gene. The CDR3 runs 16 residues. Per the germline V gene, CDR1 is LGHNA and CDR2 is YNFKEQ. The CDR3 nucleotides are TGTGCCAGCAGCCACGGGACTAACTTAGGCACAGATACGCAGTATTTT. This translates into CASSHGTNLGTDTQYF.

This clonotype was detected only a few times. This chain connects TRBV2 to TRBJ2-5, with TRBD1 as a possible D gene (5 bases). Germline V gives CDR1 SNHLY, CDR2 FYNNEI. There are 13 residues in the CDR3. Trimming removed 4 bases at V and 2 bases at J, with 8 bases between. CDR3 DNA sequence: TGTGCCAGCAGTGGCAGGGAACAAGAGACCCAGTACTTC. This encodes CASSGREQETQYF.

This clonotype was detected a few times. The CDR3 loop is CASSFGVASTEAFF. The CDR3 nucleotides are TGCGCCAGCAGCTTTGGGGTAGCGAGCACTGAAGCTTTCTTT. The rearrangement joins TRBV5-1 to TRBJ1-1; D unclear. V shed 2 bases and J shed 4 bases, with 12 bases lying between them. The germline V gene encodes CDR1 SGHRS and CDR2 YFSETQ. This CDR3 is 14 amino acids long.

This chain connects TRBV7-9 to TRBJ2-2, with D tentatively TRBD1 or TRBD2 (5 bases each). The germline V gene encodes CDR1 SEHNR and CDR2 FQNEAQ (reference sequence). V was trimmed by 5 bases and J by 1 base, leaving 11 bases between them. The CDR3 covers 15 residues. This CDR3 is CASSRQRGNTGELFF. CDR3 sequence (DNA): TGTGCCAGCAGCCGGCAGAGGGGGAACACCGGGGAGCTGTTTTTT.

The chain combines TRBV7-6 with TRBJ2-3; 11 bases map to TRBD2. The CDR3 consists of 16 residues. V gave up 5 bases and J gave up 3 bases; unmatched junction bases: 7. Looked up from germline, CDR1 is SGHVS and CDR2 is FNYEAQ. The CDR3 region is CASSTLAGGTTDTQYF. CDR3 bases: TGTGCCAGCAGCACGTTAGCGGGGGGGACGACAGATACGCAGTATTTT.